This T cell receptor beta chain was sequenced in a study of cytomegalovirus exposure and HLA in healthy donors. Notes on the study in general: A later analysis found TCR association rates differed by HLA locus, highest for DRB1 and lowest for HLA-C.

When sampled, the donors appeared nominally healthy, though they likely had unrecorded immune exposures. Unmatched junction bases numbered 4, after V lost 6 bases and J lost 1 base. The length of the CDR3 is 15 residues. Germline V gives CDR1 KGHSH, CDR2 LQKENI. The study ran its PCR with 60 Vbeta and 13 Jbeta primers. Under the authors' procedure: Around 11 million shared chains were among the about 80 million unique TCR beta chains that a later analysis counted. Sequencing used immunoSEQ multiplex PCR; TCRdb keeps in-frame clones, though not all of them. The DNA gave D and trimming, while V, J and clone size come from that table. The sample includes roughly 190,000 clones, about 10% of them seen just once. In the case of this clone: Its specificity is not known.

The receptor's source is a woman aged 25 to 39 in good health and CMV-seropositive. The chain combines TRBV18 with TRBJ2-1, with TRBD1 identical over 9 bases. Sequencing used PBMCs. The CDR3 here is CASSQGQGSYNEQFF. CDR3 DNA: TGTGCCAGCTCCCAGGGACAGGGATCCTACAATGAGCAGTTCTTC.